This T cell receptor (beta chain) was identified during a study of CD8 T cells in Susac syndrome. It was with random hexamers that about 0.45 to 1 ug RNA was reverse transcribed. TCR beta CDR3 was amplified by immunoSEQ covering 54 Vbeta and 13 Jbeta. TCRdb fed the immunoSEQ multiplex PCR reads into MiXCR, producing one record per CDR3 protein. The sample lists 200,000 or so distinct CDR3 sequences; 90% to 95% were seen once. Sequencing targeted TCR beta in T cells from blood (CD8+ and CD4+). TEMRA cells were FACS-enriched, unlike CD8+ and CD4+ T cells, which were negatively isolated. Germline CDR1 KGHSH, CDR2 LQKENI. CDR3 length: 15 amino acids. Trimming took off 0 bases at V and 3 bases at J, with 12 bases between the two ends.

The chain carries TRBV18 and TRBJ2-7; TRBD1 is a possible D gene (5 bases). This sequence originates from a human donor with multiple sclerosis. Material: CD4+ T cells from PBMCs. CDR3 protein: CASSPPPQGSYEQYF. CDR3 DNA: TGTGCCAGCTCACCACCCCCTCAGGGTAGCTACGAGCAGTACTTC.